The 2 T cell receptor beta chains in this list originate from one sample, sequenced in a study of CD8 T cells in Susac syndrome. Random hexamers primed reverse transcription of about 0.45 to 1 ug RNA. Each CDR3 protein is one row after TCRdb ran MiXCR on the immunoSEQ multiplex PCR reads. Counted here are about 19,000 distinct CDR3 sequences, roughly 95% occurring once; the ten biggest clones make up roughly 0.24%. The sequenced sample consisted of CD8+ T cells from PBMCs. The origin of the receptors is a human donor in good health.

This chain links TRBV6-5 with TRBJ2-7, with D maybe TRBD1 (6 bases). The CDR3 length is 17 residues. Trimming took off 0 bases at V and 4 bases at J, with 19 bases between the two ends. Germline CDR1 and CDR2: MNHEY and SVGAGI. This CDR3 reads CASSYSSSQDRPYEQYV. CDR3 in DNA: TGTGCCAGCAGTTACTCGAGTTCTCAGGACAGACCGTACGAGCAGTACGTC.

The J gene is TRBJ1-4, the V gene TRBV7-9; D unclear. V was clipped by 2 bases and J by 3 bases, with 13 bases between them. The CDR3 is 16 amino acids. CDR1 is SEHNR and CDR2 is FQNEAQ in the germline V gene (reference sequence). The CDR3 DNA sequence: TGTGCCAGCAGCTTACGCCAGCCGGAGGCTAATGAAAAACTGTTTTTT. Translating gives CASSLRQPEANEKLFF.